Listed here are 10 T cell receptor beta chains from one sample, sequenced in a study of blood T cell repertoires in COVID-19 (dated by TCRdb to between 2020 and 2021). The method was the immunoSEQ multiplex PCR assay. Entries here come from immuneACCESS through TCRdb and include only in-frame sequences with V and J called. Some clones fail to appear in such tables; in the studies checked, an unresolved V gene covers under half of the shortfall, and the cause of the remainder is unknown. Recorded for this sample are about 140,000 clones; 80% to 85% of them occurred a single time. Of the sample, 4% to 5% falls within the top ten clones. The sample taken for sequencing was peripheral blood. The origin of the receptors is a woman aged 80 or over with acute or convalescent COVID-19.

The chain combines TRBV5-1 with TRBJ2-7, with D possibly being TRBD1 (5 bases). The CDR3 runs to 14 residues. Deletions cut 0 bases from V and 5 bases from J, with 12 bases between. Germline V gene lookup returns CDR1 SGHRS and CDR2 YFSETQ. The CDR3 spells CASSLGTLGDEQYF. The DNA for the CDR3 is TGCGCCAGCAGCTTGGGAACCTTAGGGGACGAGCAGTACTTC. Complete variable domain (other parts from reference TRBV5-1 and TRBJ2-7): KAGVTQTPRYLIKTRGQQVTLSCSPISGHRSVSWYQQTPGQGLQFLFEYFSETQRNKGNFPGRFSGRQFSNSRSEMNVSTLELGDSALYLCASSLGTLGDEQYFGPGTRLTVT.

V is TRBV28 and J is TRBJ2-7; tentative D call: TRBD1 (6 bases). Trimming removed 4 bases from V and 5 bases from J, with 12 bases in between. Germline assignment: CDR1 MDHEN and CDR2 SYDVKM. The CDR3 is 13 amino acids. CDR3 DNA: TGTGCCAGCAGTTCCCGACAGGTCCACGAGCAGTACTTC. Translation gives CASSSRQVHEQYF. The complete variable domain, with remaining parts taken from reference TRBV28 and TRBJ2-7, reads DVKVTQSSRYLVKRTGEKVFLECVQDMDHENMFWYRQDPGLGLRLIYFSYDVKMKEKGDIPEGYSVSREKKERFSLILESASTNQTSMYLCASSSRQVHEQYFGPGTRLTVT.

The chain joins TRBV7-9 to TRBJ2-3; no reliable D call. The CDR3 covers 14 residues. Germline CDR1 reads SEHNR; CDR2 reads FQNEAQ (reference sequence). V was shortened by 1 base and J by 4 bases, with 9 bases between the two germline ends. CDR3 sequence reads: CASSLVQRPDTQYF. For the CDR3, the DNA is TGTGCCAGCAGCTTAGTACAACGTCCAGATACGCAGTATTTT.

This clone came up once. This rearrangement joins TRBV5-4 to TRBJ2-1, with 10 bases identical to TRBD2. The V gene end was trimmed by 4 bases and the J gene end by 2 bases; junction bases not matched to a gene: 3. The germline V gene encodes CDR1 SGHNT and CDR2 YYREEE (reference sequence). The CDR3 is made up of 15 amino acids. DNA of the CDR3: TGTGCCAGCAGCCGGACTAGCGGAGCCTACAATGAGCAGTTCTTC. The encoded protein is CASSRTSGAYNEQFF.

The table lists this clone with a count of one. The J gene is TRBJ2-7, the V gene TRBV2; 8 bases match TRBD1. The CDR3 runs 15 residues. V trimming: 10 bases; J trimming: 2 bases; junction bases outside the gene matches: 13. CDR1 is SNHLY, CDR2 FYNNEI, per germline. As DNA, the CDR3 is TGTGCCATCCTCGCAGGGGGCGCGGAGACCTACGAGCAGTACTTC. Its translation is CAILAGGAETYEQYF.

The CDR3 here is CASSLEADADTQYF. DNA for the CDR3: TGTGCCAGCAGTTTGGAGGCGGACGCAGATACGCAGTATTTT. This chain joins TRBV2 and TRBJ2-3; D possibly corresponds to TRBD2 (5 bases). CDR3 size: 14 residues. In germline, CDR1 is SNHLY, CDR2 FYNNEI. Trimming took 5 bases from V and 4 from J, leaving 13 bases between them.

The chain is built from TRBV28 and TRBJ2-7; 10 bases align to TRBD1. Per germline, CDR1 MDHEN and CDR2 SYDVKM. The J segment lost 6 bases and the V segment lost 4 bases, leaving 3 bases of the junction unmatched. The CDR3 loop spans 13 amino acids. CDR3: CASSSGQGGEQYF. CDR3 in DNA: TGTGCCAGCAGTTCTGGACAGGGGGGCGAGCAGTACTTC.

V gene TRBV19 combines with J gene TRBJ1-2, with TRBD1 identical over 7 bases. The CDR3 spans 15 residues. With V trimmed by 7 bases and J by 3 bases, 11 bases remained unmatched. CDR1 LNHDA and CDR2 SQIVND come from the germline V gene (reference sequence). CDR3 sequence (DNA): TGTGCCAGTACCCATTACAGAGGGGGCGACTATGGCTACACCTTC. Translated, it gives CASTHYRGGDYGYTF. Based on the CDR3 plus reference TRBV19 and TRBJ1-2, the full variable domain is DGGITQSPKYLFRKEGQNVTLSCEQNLNHDAMYWYRQDPGQGLRLIYYSQIVNDFQKGDIAEGYSVSREKKESFPLTVTSAQKNPTAFYLCASTHYRGGDYGYTFGSGTRLTVV.

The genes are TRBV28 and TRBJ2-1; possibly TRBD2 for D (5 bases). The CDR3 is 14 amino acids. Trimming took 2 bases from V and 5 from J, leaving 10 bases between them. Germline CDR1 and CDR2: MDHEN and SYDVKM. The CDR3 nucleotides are TGTGCCAGCAGTTTAACGGCCGGGGACAATGAGCAGTTCTTC. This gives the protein CASSLTAGDNEQFF.

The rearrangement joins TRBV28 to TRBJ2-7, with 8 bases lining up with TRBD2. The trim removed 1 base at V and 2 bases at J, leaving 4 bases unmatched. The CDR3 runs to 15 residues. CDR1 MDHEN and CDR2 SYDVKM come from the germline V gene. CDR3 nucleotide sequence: TGTGCCAGCAGTTTATTGGCGGGAGGAGCCTACGAGCAGTACTTC. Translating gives CASSLLAGGAYEQYF.